The 14 T cell receptor beta chains in this list originate from one sample, sequenced in a study of shared clonotypes between healthy human individuals. Data came from immunoSEQ multiplex PCR; TCRdb stores just in-frame clones and leaves some out. This table has roughly 2.6 million clones, approximately 90% appearing once. Source material: naive CD4+ T cells sorted from blood. Subset meaning: CD45RA+ positively selected. Receptor source: a man aged 18-30 years in good health.

The chain links TRBV5-3 to TRBJ2-4; D remains unclear. TRBV5-3 is placed among ORFs of uncertain function. CDR3 length equals 15 residues. Between the trimmed V and J ends, which lost 4 bases and 0 bases, there was a span of 11 bases. This chain's CDR3 is CARSVSIRAKNIQYF. The CDR3 DNA sequence: TGTGCCAGAAGCGTTAGTATCAGAGCCAAAAACATTCAGTACTTC.

This rearrangement joins TRBV6-5 to TRBJ2-7; 8 nucleotides match TRBD1. CDR1 and CDR2 from the germline V gene are MNHEY and SVGAGI. The CDR3 extends over 14 amino acids. Trimming removed 10 bases from V and 1 base from J; junction bases left unmatched: 9. The CDR3 region is CANSLGQGSYEQYF. Written as DNA, the CDR3 is TGTGCCAACAGCCTCGGACAGGGTTCCTACGAGCAGTACTTC.

This clone has more than one count but fewer than ten. Germline is not matched at one junction end, which may reflect a read error. In nucleotides, the CDR3 is TGCGCCAGCAGCCAAGAGGGACAGGGTGAGGGTCGCCACAGCTTT. It encodes CASSQEGQGEGRHSF. This chain joins TRBV4-1 and TRBJ1-1, with TRBD1 identical over 9 bases. This CDR3 region has 15 residues. Germline V gives CDR1 MGHRA, CDR2 YSYEKL.

The chain uses TRBV30 and TRBJ2-1; weak D call: TRBD2 (5 bases). Germline V gene sequence: CDR1 GTSNPN, CDR2 SVGIG (reference sequence). This CDR3 is 16 amino acids long. Trimming took 2 bases from V and 0 from J, leaving 14 bases between them. The CDR3 protein is CAWSPPLGSSYNEQFF. As DNA, the CDR3 is TGTGCCTGGAGTCCTCCCTTGGGGAGCTCCTACAATGAGCAGTTCTTC. Filled out from reference TRBV30 and TRBJ2-1, the complete variable domain reads SQTIHQWPATLVQPVGSPLSLECTVEGTSNPNLYWYRQAAGRGLQLLFYSVGIGQISSEVPQNLSASRPQDRQFILSSKKLLLSDSGFYLCAWSPPLGSSYNEQFFGPGTRLTVL.

The gene calls are TRBV19 and TRBJ2-7; D is undetermined. Germline CDR1 LNHDA, CDR2 SQIVND (reference sequence). This CDR3 region has 14 residues. Between the trimmed V and J ends, which lost 3 bases and 5 bases, there was a span of 14 bases. This chain's CDR3 is CASSIDGVGDEQYF. The CDR3 DNA follows: TGTGCCAGTAGTATTGATGGCGTTGGGGACGAGCAGTACTTC.

The count of this clone is one. J is TRBJ2-4 and V is TRBV28; D unclear. This CDR3 has 13 residues. Germline loops: CDR1 MDHEN, CDR2 SYDVKM. The germline V and J ends were trimmed by 7 bases and 7 bases, with 14 bases remaining between them. CDR3: CASNLGEGNIQYF. CDR3 nucleotides: TGTGCCAGCAACTTGGGCGAAGGGAACATTCAGTACTTC.

The chain uses TRBV27 and TRBJ1-3; D is perhaps TRBD1 (5 bases). Germline-derived CDR1 and CDR2 are MNHEY and SMNVEV (reference sequence). This CDR3 region has 14 residues. V lost 2 bases and J lost 4, with 9 bases in between. CDR3 nucleotides: TGTGCCAGCAGTTTACGCCGGGACGGAAACACCATATATTTT. It codes for CASSLRRDGNTIYF.

The V and J genes are TRBV6-1 and TRBJ2-7, with 9 bases matching TRBD2. V was clipped by 0 bases and J by 0 bases; unmatched bases: 3. Germline CDR1 MNHNS, CDR2 SASEGT. The CDR3 totals 16 residues. The CDR3 DNA reads TGTGCCAGCAGTGAAGCGTTAGCGGGGGACTCCTACGAGCAGTACTTC. This codes for CASSEALAGDSYEQYF.

This chain connects TRBV4-3 to TRBJ2-1, with 10 bases identical to TRBD2. Germline trimming cut 2 bases from V and 3 bases from J; bases unmatched to any gene: 1. The germline V gene encodes CDR1 LGHNA and CDR2 YSLEER. The CDR3 is made up of 15 amino acids. The CDR3 DNA is TGCGCCAGCAGCCAAAAGCGGGGGGGCTACAATGAGCAGTTCTTC. Its protein product is CASSQKRGGYNEQFF.

The chain couples TRBV7-9 to TRBJ2-3; perhaps TRBD1 as D (6 bases). The CDR3 contains 13 residues. V was trimmed by 5 bases and J by 2 bases, leaving 8 bases between them. The germline V gene encodes CDR1 SEHNR and CDR2 FQNEAQ (reference sequence). The CDR3 DNA is TGTGCCAGCAGCAGGGGGACCACAGATACGCAGTATTTT. It yields the protein CASSRGTTDTQYF.

This sequence joins TRBV11-2 and TRBJ2-3, with TRBD2 as a possible D gene (6 bases). V was shortened by 2 bases and J by 4 bases, with 16 bases between the two germline ends. Looked up from germline, CDR1 is SGHAT and CDR2 is FQNNGV. This CDR3 is built from 16 residues. CDR3 sequence: CASSLRADPGADTQYF. As DNA, the CDR3 is TGTGCCAGCAGCTTACGTGCCGACCCGGGGGCAGATACGCAGTATTTT.

This clone appeared a few times. The CDR3 is CASSYRTGAFNSPLHF. For the CDR3, the DNA is TGTGCCAGCAGTTACCGGACAGGGGCCTTTAATTCACCCCTCCACTTT. The chain employs TRBV6-5 and TRBJ1-6; 9 nucleotides agree with TRBD1. Germline V gene sequence: CDR1 MNHEY, CDR2 SVGAGI. The CDR3 covers 16 residues. Trimming at V came to 2 bases and at J to 6 bases, leaving 5 bases not matched to a gene.

Points on this clone: Different DNA sequences within this sample yield the same CDR3. This chain uses TRBV5-4 with TRBJ1-2; maybe TRBD1 (6 bases). The V gene's germline CDR1 is SGHNT and CDR2 YYREEE (reference sequence). With 3 bases removed from V and 1 base from J, the gap between germline ends came to 10 bases. CDR3 length: 14 residues. DNA of the CDR3: TGTGCCAGCAGCTCCCGGACAGATAACTATGGCTACACCTTC. It specifies CASSSRTDNYGYTF. Supplemented by reference TRBV5-4 and TRBJ1-2, the full variable domain reads ETGVTQSPTHLIKTRGQQVTLRCSSQSGHNTVSWYQQALGQGPQFIFQYYREEENGRGNFPPRFSGLQFPNYSSELNVNALELDDSALYLCASSSRTDNYGYTFGSGTRLTVV.

The J gene is TRBJ1-2, the V gene TRBV19; tentatively, D is TRBD1 (6 bases). The CDR3 has 16 amino acids. Trimming shortened V by 3 bases and J by 1 base, and 15 bases separated the two germline ends. From germline, CDR1 is LNHDA and CDR2 SQIVND (reference sequence). The CDR3 reads CASSIKSGTYNYGYTF. CDR3 DNA: TGTGCCAGTAGTATTAAGTCCGGGACATATAACTATGGCTACACCTTC.